Listed below are T cell receptor beta chains from one sample, sequenced in a study of human T cells and chemical hapten exposure. Using its own MiXCR run on the RACE reads, TCRdb lists one record per CDR3 protein. The sample records around 380,000 distinct CDR3 sequences, about 4.4% being singletons. Source: whole blood, taken in connection with sensitization to the hapten diphenylcyclopropenone (DPC). These receptors all come from a woman between 50 and 59 years old with alopecia areata. Some clones in this sample may be carry-over from other donors' samples. Both conserved end residues are trimmed from each CDR3.

v_call	j_call	cdr3_aa
TRBV28	TRBJ1-6	ASSAPAGAHSPLH
TRBV15	TRBJ1-1	ATSRELVGVTEAF
TRBV9	TRBJ1-1	ASSVAGGATLNTEAF
TRBV3-1	TRBJ1-5	ASSQVGTNQPQH
TRBV20-1	TRBJ2-1	SASPHTRSYNEQF
TRBV27	TRBJ1-4	ASSGGHDKLF
TRBV29-1	TRBJ1-2	SVGSRGNLYGYT
TRBV4-1	TRBJ1-4	ASSQDPRDGGPNEKLF
TRBV7-2	TRBJ2-3	ASSLVGGTSGRDTQY
TRBV12-3/TRBV12-4	TRBJ2-2	ASSPRDRGNTGELF
TRBV6-2/TRBV6-3	TRBJ1-5	AIPPNPNQPQH
TRBV29-1	TRBJ1-1	SVGRGLNTEAF
TRBV29-1	TRBJ1-2	SVDRQGQSNGYT
TRBV4-3	TRBJ2-5	ASSQDEVVGETQY
TRBV10-2	TRBJ1-5	ASSRDQNQPQH
TRBV12-3/TRBV12-4	TRBJ2-2	ASSPSRGLDTGELF
TRBV9	TRBJ1-4	ASSVGDLRPPNEKLF
TRBV28	TRBJ2-7	ASRAGTYSYEQY
TRBV7-9	TRBJ1-2	ASSPGSDLDANYGYT
TRBV12-3/TRBV12-4	TRBJ1-2	ASSFWRDYGYT
TRBV20-1	TRBJ1-2	TAREGGRFGYT
TRBV7-2	TRBJ2-3	ASSLGSGGAPTDTQY
TRBV6-6	TRBJ1-3	ASSYVRQGDTIY
TRBV29-1	TRBJ1-5	SVVQGPNQPQH
TRBV6-1	TRBJ1-5	ASSEGQRNQPQH
TRBV5-1	TRBJ1-1	ASSSSQGASTEAF
TRBV5-1	TRBJ2-7	ASSLVVTGGNGEQY